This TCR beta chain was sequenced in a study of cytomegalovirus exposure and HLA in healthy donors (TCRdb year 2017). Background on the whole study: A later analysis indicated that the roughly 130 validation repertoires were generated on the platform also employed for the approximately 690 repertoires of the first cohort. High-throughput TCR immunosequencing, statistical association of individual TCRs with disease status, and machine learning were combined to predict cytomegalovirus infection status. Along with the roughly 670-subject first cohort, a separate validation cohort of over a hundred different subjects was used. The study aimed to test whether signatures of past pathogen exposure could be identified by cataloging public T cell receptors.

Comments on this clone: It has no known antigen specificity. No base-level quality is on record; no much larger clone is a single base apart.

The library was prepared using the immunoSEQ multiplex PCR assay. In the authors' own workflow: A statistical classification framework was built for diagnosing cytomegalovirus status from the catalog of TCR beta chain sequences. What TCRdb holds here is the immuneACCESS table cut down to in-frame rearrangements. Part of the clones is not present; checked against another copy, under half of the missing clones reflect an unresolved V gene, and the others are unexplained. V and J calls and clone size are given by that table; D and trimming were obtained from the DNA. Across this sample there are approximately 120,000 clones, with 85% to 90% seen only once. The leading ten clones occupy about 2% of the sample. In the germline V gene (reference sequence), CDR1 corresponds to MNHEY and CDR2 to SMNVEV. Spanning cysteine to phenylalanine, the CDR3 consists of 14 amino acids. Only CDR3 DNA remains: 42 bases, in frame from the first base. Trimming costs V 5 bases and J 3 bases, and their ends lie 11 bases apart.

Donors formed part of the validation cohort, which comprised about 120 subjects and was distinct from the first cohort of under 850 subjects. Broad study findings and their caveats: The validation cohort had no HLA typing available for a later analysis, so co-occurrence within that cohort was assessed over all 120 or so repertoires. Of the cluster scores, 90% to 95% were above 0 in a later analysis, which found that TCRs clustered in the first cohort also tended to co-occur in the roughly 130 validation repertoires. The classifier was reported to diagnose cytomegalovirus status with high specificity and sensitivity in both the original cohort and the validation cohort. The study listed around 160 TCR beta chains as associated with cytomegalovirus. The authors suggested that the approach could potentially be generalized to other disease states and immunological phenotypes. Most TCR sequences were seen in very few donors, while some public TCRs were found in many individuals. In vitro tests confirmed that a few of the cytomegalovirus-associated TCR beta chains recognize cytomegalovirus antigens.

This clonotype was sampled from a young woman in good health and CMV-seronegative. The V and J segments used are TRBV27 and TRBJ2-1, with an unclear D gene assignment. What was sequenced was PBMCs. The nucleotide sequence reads TGTGCCAGCAGTAAACCTAGTCTCTACAATGAGCAGTTCTTC. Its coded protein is CASSKPSLYNEQFF.